This passage covers 9 T cell receptor beta chains from one sample sequenced in a study of cytomegalovirus exposure and HLA in healthy donors. This PCR relied on a set of 60 Vbeta primers and 13 Jbeta primers. Data came from immunoSEQ multiplex PCR; TCRdb stores just in-frame clones and leaves some out. The sample lists 200,000 to 250,000 clones; approximately 80% were seen once. The sequenced material came from PBMCs. The receptors were gathered from a woman aged 60-75 years in good health and CMV-seropositive.

The V gene is TRBV4-1, the J gene TRBJ2-1; tentatively, D is TRBD2 (6 bases). Trimming shortened V by 0 bases and J by 8 bases, and 14 bases separated the two germline ends. The CDR3 is 15 amino acids. From germline, CDR1 is MGHRA and CDR2 YSYEKL. CDR3 loop: CASSQEEIPGDEQFF. CDR3 nucleotides: TGCGCCAGCAGCCAAGAAGAAATCCCGGGGGATGAGCAGTTCTTC.

V is TRBV4-1 and J is TRBJ2-7; TRBD1 agrees at 7 bases. The V and J ends lost 2 bases and 2 bases, in that order; junction bases with no gene match: 6. Germline CDR1 and CDR2: MGHRA and YSYEKL. The CDR3 runs to 15 residues. The DNA for the CDR3 is TGCGCCAGCAGCCAAACCGGGACAGTTACCTACGAGCAGTACTTC. Translation gives CASSQTGTVTYEQYF.

This clone was counted between two and nine times. The chain has TRBV4-1 and TRBJ1-1, with D unresolved. The length of the CDR3 is 16 residues. The V gene's germline CDR1 is MGHRA and CDR2 YSYEKL. V was shortened by 1 base and J by 1 base, with 13 bases between the two germline ends. The chain's CDR3 is CASSQVVSGQNTEAFF. CDR3 in DNA: TGCGCCAGCAGCCAAGTAGTGTCTGGGCAGAACACTGAAGCTTTCTTT.

V and J are TRBV27 and TRBJ2-6; 8 nucleotides match TRBD1. The CDR3 contains 17 residues. Germline loops: CDR1 MNHEY, CDR2 SMNVEV (reference sequence). The V and J ends lost 2 bases and 2 bases, in that order; junction bases with no gene match: 5. This CDR3 reads CASSLKPTGAGANVLTF. CDR3 sequence (DNA): TGTGCCAGCAGTTTAAAACCGACAGGGGCTGGGGCCAACGTCCTGACTTTC.

The J gene is TRBJ1-3, the V gene TRBV25-1; no clear D gene. Germline CDR1 reads MGHDK; CDR2 reads SYGVNS. Trimming removed 5 bases at V and 4 bases at J, with 6 bases between. The CDR3 spans 12 residues. CDR3 in DNA: TGTGCCAGCAGTACTCCCGGAAACACCATATATTTT. Its translation is CASSTPGNTIYF.

This chain connects TRBV4-1 to TRBJ2-7, with D perhaps TRBD1 (6 bases). The germline gives CDR1 MGHRA, CDR2 YSYEKL. The CDR3 sequence is 13 residues long. V shed 5 bases and J shed 4 bases, with 12 bases lying between them. For the CDR3, the DNA is TGCGCCAGCAGCTTACAGGGCGGGTACGAGCAGTACTTC. This sequence encodes CASSLQGGYEQYF.

V and J are TRBV6-5 and TRBJ2-1; D perhaps matches TRBD1 (6 bases). The germline CDR1 and CDR2 sequences are MNHEY and SVGAGI. Trimming took off 2 bases at V and 5 bases at J, with 16 bases between the two ends. The CDR3 has 16 amino acids. As DNA, the CDR3 is TGTGCCAGCAGTTACAGGGCAGGGGATGAAGACAATGAGCAGTTCTTC. Translation: CASSYRAGDEDNEQFF.

This chain uses TRBV28 with TRBJ2-7; TRBD2 might be the D (5 bases). CDR3 size: 13 residues. Trimming stripped 6 bases from V and 6 bases from J, with 15 bases between. Germline values: CDR1 MDHEN, CDR2 SYDVKM. The CDR3 nucleotides read TGTGCCAGCAGATCTGACGGGGATGGCGAGCAGTACTTC. Its translation is CASRSDGDGEQYF. Using reference TRBV28 and TRBJ2-7 for the parts outside the CDR3, the full variable domain is DVKVTQSSRYLVKRTGEKVFLECVQDMDHENMFWYRQDPGLGLRLIYFSYDVKMKEKGDIPEGYSVSREKKERFSLILESASTNQTSMYLCASRSDGDGEQYFGPGTRLTVT.

The table lists this clone with a few counts. The chain is built from TRBV12-5 and TRBJ2-1; a weak D match, TRBD1 (5 bases). V lost 6 bases and J 1 base, leaving 10 bases between the germline ends. This CDR3 has 14 amino acids. Germline V lookup: CDR1 LGHNT, CDR2 FRNRAP. In DNA, the CDR3 is TGTGCTAGTGGCCAAGGGGTTTCCTACAATGAGCAGTTCTTC. Amino acid sequence: CASGQGVSYNEQFF.